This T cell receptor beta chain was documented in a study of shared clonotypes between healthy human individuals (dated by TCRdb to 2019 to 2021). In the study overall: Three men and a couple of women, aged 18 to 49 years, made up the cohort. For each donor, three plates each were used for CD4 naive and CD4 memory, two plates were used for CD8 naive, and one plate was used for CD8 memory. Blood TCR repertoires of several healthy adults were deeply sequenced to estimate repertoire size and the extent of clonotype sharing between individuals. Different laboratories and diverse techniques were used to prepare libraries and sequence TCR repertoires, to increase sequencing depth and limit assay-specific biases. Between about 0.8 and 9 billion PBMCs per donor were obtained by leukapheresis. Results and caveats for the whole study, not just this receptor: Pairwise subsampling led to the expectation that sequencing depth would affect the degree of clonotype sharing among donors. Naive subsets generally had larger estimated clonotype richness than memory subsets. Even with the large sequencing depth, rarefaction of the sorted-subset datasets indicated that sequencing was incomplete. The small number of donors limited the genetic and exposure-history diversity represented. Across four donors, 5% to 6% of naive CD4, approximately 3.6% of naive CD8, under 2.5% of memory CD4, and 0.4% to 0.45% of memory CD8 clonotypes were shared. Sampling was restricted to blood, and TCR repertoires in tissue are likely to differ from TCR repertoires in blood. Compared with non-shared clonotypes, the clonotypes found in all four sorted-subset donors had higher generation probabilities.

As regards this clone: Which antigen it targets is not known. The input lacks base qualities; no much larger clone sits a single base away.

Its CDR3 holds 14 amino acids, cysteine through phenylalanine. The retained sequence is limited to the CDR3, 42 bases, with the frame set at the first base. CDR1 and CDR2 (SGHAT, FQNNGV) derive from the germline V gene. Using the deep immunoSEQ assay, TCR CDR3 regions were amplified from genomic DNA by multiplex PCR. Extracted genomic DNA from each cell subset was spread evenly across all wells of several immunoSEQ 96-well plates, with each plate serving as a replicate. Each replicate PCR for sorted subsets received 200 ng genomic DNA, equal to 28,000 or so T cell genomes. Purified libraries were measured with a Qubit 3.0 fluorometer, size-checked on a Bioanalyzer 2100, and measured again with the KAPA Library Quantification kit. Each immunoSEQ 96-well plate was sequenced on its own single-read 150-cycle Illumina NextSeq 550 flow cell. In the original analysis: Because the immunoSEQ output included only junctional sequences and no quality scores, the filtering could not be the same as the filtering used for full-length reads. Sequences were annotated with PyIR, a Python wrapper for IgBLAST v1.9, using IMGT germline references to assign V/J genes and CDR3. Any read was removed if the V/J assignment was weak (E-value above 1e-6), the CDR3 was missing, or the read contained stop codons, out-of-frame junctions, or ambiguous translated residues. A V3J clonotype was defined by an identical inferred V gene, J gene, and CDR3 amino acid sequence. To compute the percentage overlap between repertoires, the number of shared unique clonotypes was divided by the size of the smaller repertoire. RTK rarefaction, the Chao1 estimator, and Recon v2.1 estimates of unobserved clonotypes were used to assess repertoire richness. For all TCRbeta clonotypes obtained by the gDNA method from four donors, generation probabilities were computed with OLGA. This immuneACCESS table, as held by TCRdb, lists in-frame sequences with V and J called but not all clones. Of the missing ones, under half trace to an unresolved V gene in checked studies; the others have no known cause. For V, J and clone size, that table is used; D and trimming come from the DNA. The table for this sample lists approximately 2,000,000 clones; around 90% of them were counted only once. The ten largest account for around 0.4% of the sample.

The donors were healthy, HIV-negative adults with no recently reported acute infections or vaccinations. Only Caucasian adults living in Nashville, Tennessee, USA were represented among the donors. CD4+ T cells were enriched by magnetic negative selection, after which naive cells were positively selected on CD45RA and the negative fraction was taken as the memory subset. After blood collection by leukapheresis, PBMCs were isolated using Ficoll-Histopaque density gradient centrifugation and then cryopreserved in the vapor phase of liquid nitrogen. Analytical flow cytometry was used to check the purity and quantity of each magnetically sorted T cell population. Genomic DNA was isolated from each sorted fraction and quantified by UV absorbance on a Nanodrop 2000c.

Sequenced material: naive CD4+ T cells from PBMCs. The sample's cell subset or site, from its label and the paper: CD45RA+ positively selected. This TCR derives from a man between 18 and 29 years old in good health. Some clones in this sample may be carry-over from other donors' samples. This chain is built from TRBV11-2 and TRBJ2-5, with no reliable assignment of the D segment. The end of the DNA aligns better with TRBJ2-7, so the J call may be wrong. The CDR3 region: CASSLVAGPYEQYF. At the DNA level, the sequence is TGTGCCAGCAGCTTAGTGGCCGGCCCCTACGAGCAGTACTTC.